The T cell receptor (beta chain) under discussion was sequenced for a study of identical twins (dated by TCRdb to the mid-2010s). About the study as a whole: TCR alpha and beta repertoires from monozygotic twins, unrelated adults of various ages and cord blood were deep-sequenced to test whether fetal clonotypes persist. To rule out contamination, replicate twin experiments were performed at different times with different library preparation protocols.

This clonotype was seen repeatedly, ten times or more. The antigen this receptor binds is unknown. No base-level quality is on record; no much larger clone is a single base apart. Every donor in the study was a healthy Caucasian. Three pairs of female monozygotic twins, all aged roughly 18 to 29 years, were included in the twin cohort. Peripheral blood mononuclear cells were the source from which RNA for the TCR libraries was isolated. Paper-wide results and their limitations: Compared with coincidental sharing between unrelated individuals, out-of-frame TCR alpha sequences shared between twins had an excess of sequences with low generation probability. Fewer insertions were carried by abundant cord blood beta clonotypes, a similar but weaker trend appeared in young adult naive repertoires, and no such trend appeared in memory repertoires. Out-of-frame TCR alpha sharing in monozygotic twins was systematically underestimated by recombination models, whereas sharing between unrelated individuals was in agreement with the recombination models. Zero-insertion analyses could be partly confounded by invariant T cells such as MAIT and iNKT, though diverse VJ usage argued against such confounding for most clonotypes. Conclusions relied on cross-sectional statistical analysis, since the same donors could not be followed over many years. The excess sharing between twins in beta out-of-frame sequences was weaker because fewer shared sequences reduced the signal-to-noise ratio.

Trimmed from V: 5 bases; trimmed from J: 4 bases; junction bases lacking a gene match: 10. The germline V gene encodes CDR1 SGHTA and CDR2 FQGNSA. The CDR3 runs 15 residues from the cysteine to the phenylalanine. The sequence is cut down to CDR3 DNA, 45 bases in frame from base 1. The library was prepared using 5' RACE. TCRdb lists the instrument as Illumina HiSeq 2000. Template switching added a universal primer binding site, and the final cDNA carried a unique molecular identifier that allowed TCR cDNA molecules to be counted accurately. Specific primers in the conserved constant-segment region were used to synthesize first-strand cDNA for TCR alpha and beta chains. To control for contamination, every cDNA library carried two barcodes: a SMART-Mk sample barcode plus Illumina barcodes. TruSeq adapter sequences, together with Illumina sample barcodes, were added in two successive PCR steps. TCR alpha and beta cDNA libraries were sequenced on the Illumina HiSeq platform with custom primers. The authors processed their data as follows. MiGEC processed the raw reads to extract unique molecular identifiers, while MiXCR was used to determine the CDR3 positions. Recombination models were inferred per individual with the repgenHMM and IGoR tools using an EM algorithm. Shared clonotypes were analyzed with the tcR package in R, and sharing was normalized by the product of cloneset sizes. To study raw recombination free of thymic and clonal selection effects, out-of-frame nonproductive sequences were analyzed. Using fastp trimming at Q25 and MiXCR clonotype assembly, TCRdb reanalyzed the public sequencing data and kept in-frame beta chains. For every CDR3 protein sequence, its rows merge into one entry that carries the most common genes and DNA. The V and J calls were not made by the authors but by TCRdb's processing. This sample gives 690,000 or so distinct CDR3 sequences in total; around 8.6% of them show up just once. The ten largest clonotypes hold approximately 0.96% of the sample.

These data were also reused for a study on yellow fever vaccine responses in identical twins. As the second study states: The authors reported that the T cell response to vaccination in identical twins appeared partly convergent and partly personalized. In the study, vaccine-responding T cell clones were precisely tracked in identical twins.

The V gene is TRBV7-2 and the J gene is TRBJ2-5; 7 nucleotides in the junction match TRBD1. The receptor comes from a woman aged 18-35 years in good health. Input material: PBMCs. The CDR3 is CASSPQTGSLETQYF. At the DNA level, the sequence is TGTGCCAGCAGCCCACAGACAGGGAGTCTAGAGACCCAGTACTTC.